This T cell receptor (beta chain) is drawn from a study of memory CD4+ T cells and cytomegalovirus serostatus. At the level of the study: This sample comes from healthy Belgian adults, fewer than ten CMV seropositive, some 22 seronegative.

The sort gate was single viable CD3+CD4+CD8-CD45RO+ cells for memory CD4+ T cells. The table came from immunoSEQ multiplex PCR; TCRdb's copy has only in-frame clones and leaves some out. The data show approximately 53,000 clones, 60% to 80% seen once. This receptor was taken from an adult in good health and CMV-seronegative. The sample comprised memory CD4+ T cells from blood.

CDR3 nucleotide sequence: TGTGCCAGCAGTTTCAAGACAGGAAAGAACACTGAAGCTTTCTTT. This gives the protein CASSFKTGKNTEAFF. The gene calls are TRBV28 and TRBJ1-1; possible D gene TRBD1, 6 bases. Trimming left V 3 bases short and J 1 base short, with 12 bases between. The CDR3 contains 15 residues. CDR1 and CDR2 (germline): MDHEN, SYDVKM. Based on the CDR3 plus reference TRBV28 and TRBJ1-1, the full variable domain is DVKVTQSSRYLVKRTGEKVFLECVQDMDHENMFWYRQDPGLGLRLIYFSYDVKMKEKGDIPEGYSVSREKKERFSLILESASTNQTSMYLCASSFKTGKNTEAFFGQGTRLTVV.